This entry concerns a single T cell receptor beta chain. What it recognizes is unknown. Treatment reported: oral pan-JAK inhibitor, 5-10 mg twice daily. Trimming stripped 3 bases from V and 0 bases from J, with 12 bases between. CDR1 is LNHDA and CDR2 is SQIVND in the germline V gene (reference sequence). The CDR3 length is 16 residues. This entry belongs to a study of CD8+ T cells in alopecia areata. The wider study: Treated patients were given oral tofacitinib, which was dosed at 5 to 10 mg twice daily. The study gave tofacitinib for 6 to 18 months, then 6 months off drug.

Study conclusions and caveats: Across lesional scalp, and particularly alopecia totalis/universalis, clonality surpassed that of normal scalp.

RNA was isolated and reverse transcribed to cDNA, the sequencing template. Clones were sequenced by immunoSEQ multiplex PCR, and TCRdb holds only the in-frame ones, with some missing. The profile shows 190,000 or so clones, roughly three fifths of them singletons. The specimen comprised CD8+ T cells sorted from blood, sampled at week 24, from a patient treated with tofacitinib. The chain employs TRBV19 and TRBJ1-5, with D possibly being TRBD1 (6 bases). The TCR sequence derives from a human donor with alopecia areata. In nucleotides, the CDR3 is TGTGCCAGTAGTATTGTCGGGACACTTAGCAATCAGCCCCAGCATTTT. Encoded protein: CASSIVGTLSNQPQHF. The full variable domain, its missing parts supplied by reference TRBV19 and TRBJ1-5, is DGGITQSPKYLFRKEGQNVTLSCEQNLNHDAMYWYRQDPGQGLRLIYYSQIVNDFQKGDIAEGYSVSREKKESFPLTVTSAQKNPTAFYLCASSIVGTLSNQPQHFGDGTRLSIL.